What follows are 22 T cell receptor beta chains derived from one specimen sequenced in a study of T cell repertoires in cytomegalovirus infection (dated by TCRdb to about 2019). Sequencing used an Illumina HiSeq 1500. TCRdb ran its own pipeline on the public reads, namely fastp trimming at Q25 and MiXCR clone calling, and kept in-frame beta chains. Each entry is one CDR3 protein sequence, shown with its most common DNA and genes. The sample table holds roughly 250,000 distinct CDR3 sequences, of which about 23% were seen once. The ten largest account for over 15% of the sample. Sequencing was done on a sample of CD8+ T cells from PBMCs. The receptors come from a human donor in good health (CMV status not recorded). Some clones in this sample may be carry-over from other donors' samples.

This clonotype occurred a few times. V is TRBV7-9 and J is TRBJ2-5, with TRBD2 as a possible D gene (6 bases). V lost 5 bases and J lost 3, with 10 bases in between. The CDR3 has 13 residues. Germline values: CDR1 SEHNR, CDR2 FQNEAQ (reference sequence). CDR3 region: CASSPRGKETQYF. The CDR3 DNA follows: TGTGCCAGCAGCCCTCGGGGGAAAGAGACCCAGTACTTC.

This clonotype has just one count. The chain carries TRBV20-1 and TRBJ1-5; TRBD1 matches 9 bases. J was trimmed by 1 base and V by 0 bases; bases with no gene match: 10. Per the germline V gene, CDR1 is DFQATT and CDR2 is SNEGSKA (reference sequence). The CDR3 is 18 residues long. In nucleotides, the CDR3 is TGCAGTGCTAGAGATCGGGGACAGGGAGGCATAAGCAATCAGCCCCAGCATTTT. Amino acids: CSARDRGQGGISNQPQHF.

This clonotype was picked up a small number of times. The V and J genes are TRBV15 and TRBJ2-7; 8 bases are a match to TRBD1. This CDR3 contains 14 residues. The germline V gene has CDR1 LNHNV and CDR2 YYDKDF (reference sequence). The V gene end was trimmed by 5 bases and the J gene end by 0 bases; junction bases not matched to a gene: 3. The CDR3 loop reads CATSPGTGSYEQYF. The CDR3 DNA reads TGTGCCACCAGCCCCGGGACAGGCTCCTACGAGCAGTACTTC.

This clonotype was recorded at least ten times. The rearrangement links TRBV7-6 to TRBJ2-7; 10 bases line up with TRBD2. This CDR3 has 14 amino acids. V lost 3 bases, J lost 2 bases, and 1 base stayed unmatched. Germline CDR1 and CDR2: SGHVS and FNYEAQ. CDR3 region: CASSFSGGPYEQYF. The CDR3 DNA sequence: TGTGCCAGCAGCTTTAGCGGGGGGCCCTACGAGCAGTACTTC.

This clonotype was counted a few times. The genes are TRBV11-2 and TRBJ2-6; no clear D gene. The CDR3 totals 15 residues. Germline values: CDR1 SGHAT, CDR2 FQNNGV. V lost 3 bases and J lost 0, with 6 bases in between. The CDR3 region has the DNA TGTGCCAGCAGCTTGGGGTACTCTGGGGCCAACGTCCTGACTTTC. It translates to CASSLGYSGANVLTF.

CDR3 DNA: TGTGCCAGCAGCCCGGGACTAGCGGGGCGATTCACCGGGGAGCTGTTTTTT. Protein sequence: CASSPGLAGRFTGELFF. The chain recombines TRBV7-9 with TRBJ2-2; the match to TRBD2 covers 13 bases. The trim removed 5 bases at V and 4 bases at J, leaving 7 bases unmatched. The CDR3 runs 17 residues. Germline-derived CDR1 and CDR2 are SEHNR and FQNEAQ (reference sequence). The full variable domain, its missing parts supplied by reference TRBV7-9 and TRBJ2-2, is DTGVSQNPRHKITKRGQNVTFRCDPISEHNRLYWYRQTLGQGPEFLTYFQNEAQLEKSRLLSDRFSAERPKGSFSTLEIQRTEQGDSAMYLCASSPGLAGRFTGELFFGEGSRLTVL.

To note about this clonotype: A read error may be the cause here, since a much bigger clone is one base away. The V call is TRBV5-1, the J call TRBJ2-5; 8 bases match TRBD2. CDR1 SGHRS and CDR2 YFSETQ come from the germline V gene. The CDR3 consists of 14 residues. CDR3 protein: CASCCGGPRETQCF. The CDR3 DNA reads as TGCGCCAGTTGCTGCGGGGGGCCGCGGGAGACCCAGTGCTTC.

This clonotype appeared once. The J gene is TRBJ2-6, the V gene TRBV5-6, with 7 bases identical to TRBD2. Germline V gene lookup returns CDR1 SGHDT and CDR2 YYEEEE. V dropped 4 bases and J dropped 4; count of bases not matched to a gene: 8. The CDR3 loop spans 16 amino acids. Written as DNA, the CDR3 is TGTGCCAGCAGCCGGCCCGGGGGGACCGGGGCCAACGTCCTGACTTTC. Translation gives CASSRPGGTGANVLTF.

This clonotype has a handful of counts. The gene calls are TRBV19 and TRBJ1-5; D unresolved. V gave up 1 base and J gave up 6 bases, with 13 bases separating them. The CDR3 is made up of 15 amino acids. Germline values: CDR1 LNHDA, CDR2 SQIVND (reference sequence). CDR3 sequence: CASSIGLSVVQPQHF. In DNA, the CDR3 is TGTGCCAGTAGTATAGGTCTCTCGGTGGTTCAGCCCCAGCATTTT.

CDR3 in DNA: TGCAGTGCTAGGCCCAGGAGCTCCTACGAGCAGTACTTC. It encodes CSARPRSSYEQYF. The rearrangement links TRBV20-1 to TRBJ2-7; D call uncertain. This CDR3 region has 13 residues. Germline V lookup: CDR1 DFQATT, CDR2 SNEGSKA (reference sequence). V lost 3 bases, J lost 0 bases, and 9 bases lay in between.

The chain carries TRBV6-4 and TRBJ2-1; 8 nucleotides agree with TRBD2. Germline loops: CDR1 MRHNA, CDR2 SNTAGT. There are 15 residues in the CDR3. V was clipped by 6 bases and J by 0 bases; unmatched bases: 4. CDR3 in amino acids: CASRRLASSYNEQFF. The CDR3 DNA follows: TGTGCCAGCAGAAGACTAGCGAGCTCCTACAATGAGCAGTTCTTC.

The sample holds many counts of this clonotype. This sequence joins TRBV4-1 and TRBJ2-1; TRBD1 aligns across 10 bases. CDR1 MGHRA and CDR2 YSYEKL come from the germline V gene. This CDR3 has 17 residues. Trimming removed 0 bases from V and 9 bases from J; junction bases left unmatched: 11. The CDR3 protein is CASSQEGYGQGVGEQFF. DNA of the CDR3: TGCGCCAGCAGCCAAGAAGGGTATGGACAGGGGGTCGGTGAGCAGTTCTTC.

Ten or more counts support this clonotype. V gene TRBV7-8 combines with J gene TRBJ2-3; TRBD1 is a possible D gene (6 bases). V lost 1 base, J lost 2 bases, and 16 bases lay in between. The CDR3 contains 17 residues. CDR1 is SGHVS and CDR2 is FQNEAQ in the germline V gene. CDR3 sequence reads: CASSLGAGVSLTDTQYF. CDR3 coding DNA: TGTGCCAGCAGCTTAGGGGCAGGGGTTAGCCTCACAGATACGCAGTATTTT.

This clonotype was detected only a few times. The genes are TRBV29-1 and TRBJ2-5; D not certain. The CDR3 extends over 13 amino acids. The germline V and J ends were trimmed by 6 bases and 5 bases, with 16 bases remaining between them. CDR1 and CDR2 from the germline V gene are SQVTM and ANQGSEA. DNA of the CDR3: TGCAGCGTAGAGAAGGTAGCCGGGGAGACCCAGTACTTC. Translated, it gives CSVEKVAGETQYF.

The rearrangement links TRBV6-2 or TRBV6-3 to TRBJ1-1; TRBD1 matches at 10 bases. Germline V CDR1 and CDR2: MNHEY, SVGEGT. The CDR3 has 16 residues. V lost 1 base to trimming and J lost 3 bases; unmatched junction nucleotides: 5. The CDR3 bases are TGTGCCAGCAGTTACTTGGACAGGGGGGCGTACACTGAAGCTTTCTTT. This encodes CASSYLDRGAYTEAFF.

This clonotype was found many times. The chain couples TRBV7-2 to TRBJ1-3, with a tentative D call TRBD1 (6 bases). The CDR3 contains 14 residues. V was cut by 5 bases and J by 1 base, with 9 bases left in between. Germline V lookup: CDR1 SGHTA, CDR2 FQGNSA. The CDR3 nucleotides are TGTGCCAGCAGCCCAGGGGTTTCTGGAAACACCATATATTTT. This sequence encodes CASSPGVSGNTIYF.

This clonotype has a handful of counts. CDR3 nucleotides: TGTGCCAGCAGCTTACCCCCAAGGGTGGTGCGGGGGGGCATTCAAGACGAGCAGTACTTC. Its translation is CASSLPPRVVRGGIQDEQYF. The rearrangement links TRBV7-6 to TRBJ2-7; TRBD2 matches at 9 bases. CDR1 is SGHVS, CDR2 FNYEAQ, per germline. The CDR3 length is 20 residues. V gave up 2 bases and J gave up 5 bases; unmatched junction bases: 22.

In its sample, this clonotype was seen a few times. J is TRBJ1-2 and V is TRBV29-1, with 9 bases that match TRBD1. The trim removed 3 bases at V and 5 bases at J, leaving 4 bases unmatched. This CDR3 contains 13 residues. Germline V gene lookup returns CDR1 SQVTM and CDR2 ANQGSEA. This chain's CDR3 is CSVDPGQGYGYTF. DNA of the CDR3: TGCAGCGTTGACCCGGGACAGGGTTATGGCTACACCTTC.

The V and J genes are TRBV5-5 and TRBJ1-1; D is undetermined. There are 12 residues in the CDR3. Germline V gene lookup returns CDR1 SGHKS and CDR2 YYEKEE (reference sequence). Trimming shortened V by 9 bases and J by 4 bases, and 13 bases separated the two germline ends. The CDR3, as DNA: TGTGCCACAGAGCTGGAGGGCACTGAAGCTTTCTTT. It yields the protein CATELEGTEAFF.

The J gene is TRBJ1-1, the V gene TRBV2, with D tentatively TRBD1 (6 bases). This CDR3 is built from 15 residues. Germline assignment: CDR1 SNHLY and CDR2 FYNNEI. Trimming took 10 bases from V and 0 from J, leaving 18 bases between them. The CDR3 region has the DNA TGTGCCACCCTGAGGCCCAGGGGTTTGAACACTGAAGCTTTCTTT. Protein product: CATLRPRGLNTEAFF.

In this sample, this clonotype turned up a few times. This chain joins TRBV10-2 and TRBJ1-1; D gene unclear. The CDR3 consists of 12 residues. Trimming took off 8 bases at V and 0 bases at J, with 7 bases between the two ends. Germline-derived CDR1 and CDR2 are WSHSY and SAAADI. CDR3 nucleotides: TGCGCCAGCGGACGGATGAACACTGAAGCTTTCTTT. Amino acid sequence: CASGRMNTEAFF.

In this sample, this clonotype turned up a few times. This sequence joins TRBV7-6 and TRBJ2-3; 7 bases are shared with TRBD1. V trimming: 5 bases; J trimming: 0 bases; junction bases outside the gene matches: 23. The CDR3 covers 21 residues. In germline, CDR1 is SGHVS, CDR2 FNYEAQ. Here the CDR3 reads CASSPMTGFESASASTDTQYF. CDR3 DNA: TGTGCCAGCAGCCCAATGACAGGGTTTGAATCCGCCAGTGCTAGCACAGATACGCAGTATTTT. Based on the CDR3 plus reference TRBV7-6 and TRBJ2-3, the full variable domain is GAGVSQSPRYKVTKRGQDVALRCDPISGHVSLYWYRQALGQGPEFLTYFNYEAQQDKSGLPNDRFSAERPEGSISTLTIQRTEQRDSAMYRCASSPMTGFESASASTDTQYFGPGTRLTVL.